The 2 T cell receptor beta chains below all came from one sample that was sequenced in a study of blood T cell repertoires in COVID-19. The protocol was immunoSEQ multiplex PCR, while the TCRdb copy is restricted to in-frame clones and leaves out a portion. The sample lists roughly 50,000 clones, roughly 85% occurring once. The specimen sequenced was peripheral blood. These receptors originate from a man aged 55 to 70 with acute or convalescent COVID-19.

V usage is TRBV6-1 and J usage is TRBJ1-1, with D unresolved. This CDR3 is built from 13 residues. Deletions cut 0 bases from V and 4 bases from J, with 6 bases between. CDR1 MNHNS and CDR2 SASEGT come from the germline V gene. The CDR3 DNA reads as TGTGCCAGCAGTGAAGCGAGGCCCACTGAAGCTTTCTTT. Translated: CASSEARPTEAFF.

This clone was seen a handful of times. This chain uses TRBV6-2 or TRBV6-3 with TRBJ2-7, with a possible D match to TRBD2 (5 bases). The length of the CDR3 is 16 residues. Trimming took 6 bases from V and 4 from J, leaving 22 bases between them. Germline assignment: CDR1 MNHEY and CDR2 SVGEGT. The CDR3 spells CASSSLQPGIGYEQYF. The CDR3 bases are TGTGCCAGCAGCTCCTTGCAACCGGGAATCGGATACGAGCAGTACTTC.